This passage covers 3 T cell receptor beta chains from one sample sequenced in a study of tumor and adjacent non-tumor tissue in lung cancer. This sample's RNA came from whole unsorted tissue. A modified ARM-PCR protocol with three rounds of nested PCR amplified TCRbeta. MiXCR, run by TCRdb on the multiplex PCR reads, gives a single entry per CDR3 protein. The sample includes roughly 200,000 distinct CDR3 sequences, 71% of them seen just once. Material: lung tumor tissue. The receptor set was obtained from a man in his sixties with non-small cell lung cancer.

The gene calls are TRBV28 and TRBJ2-1; D possibly uses TRBD1 or TRBD2 (5 bases each). The CDR3 length is 15 residues. Germline V gives CDR1 MDHEN, CDR2 SYDVKM. V was trimmed by 6 bases and J by 3 bases, leaving 15 bases between them. Here the CDR3 DNA reads TGTGCCAGCAGCCCCGGTGGGGGATTCTACAATGAGCAGTTCTTC. This gives the protein CASSPGGGFYNEQFF. The full variable domain, with the rest looked up from reference TRBV28 and TRBJ2-1, is DVKVTQSSRYLVKRTGEKVFLECVQDMDHENMFWYRQDPGLGLRLIYFSYDVKMKEKGDIPEGYSVSREKKERFSLILESASTNQTSMYLCASSPGGGFYNEQFFGPGTRLTVL.

This clonotype was counted only a few times. The chain combines TRBV4-3 with TRBJ2-1, with D tentatively TRBD2 (6 bases). CDR1 and CDR2 (germline): LGHNA, YSLEER. The length of the CDR3 is 15 residues. V gave up 1 base and J gave up 2 bases, with 9 bases separating them. CDR3 residues: CASSQAGAAYNEQFF. CDR3 nucleotides: TGCGCCAGCAGCCAAGCGGGAGCGGCCTACAATGAGCAGTTCTTC.

This chain joins TRBV30 and TRBJ1-5; the D gene is possibly TRBD1 (5 bases). CDR1 is GTSNPN, CDR2 SVGIG, per germline (reference sequence). The CDR3 is 16 amino acids. V lost 2 bases, J lost 1 base, and 15 bases lay in between. CDR3 nucleotides: TGTGCCTGGAGTAATAGTAAGGGGCGCAGCAATCAGCCCCAGCATTTT. Encoded protein: CAWSNSKGRSNQPQHF.